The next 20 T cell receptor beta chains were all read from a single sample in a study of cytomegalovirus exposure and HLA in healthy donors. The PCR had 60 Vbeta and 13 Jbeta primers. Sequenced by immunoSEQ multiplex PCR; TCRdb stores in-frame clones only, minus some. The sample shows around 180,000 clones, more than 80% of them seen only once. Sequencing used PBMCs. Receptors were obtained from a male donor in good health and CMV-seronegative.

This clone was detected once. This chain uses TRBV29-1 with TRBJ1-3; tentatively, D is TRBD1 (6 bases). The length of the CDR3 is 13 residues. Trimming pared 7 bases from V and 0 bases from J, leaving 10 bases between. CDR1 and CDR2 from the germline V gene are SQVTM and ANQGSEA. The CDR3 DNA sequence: TGCAGCGCTGGGGGGGCCTCTGGAAACACCATATATTTT. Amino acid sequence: CSAGGASGNTIYF.

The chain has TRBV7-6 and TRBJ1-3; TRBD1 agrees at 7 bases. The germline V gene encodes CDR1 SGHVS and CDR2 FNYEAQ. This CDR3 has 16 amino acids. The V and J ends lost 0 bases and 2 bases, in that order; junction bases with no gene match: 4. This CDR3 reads CASSLAFTGAGNTIYF. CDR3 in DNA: TGTGCCAGCAGCTTAGCGTTTACAGGGGCTGGAAACACCATATATTTT. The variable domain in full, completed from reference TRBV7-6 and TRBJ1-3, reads GAGVSQSPRYKVTKRGQDVALRCDPISGHVSLYWYRQALGQGPEFLTYFNYEAQQDKSGLPNDRFSAERPEGSISTLTIQRTEQRDSAMYRCASSLAFTGAGNTIYFGEGSWLTVV.

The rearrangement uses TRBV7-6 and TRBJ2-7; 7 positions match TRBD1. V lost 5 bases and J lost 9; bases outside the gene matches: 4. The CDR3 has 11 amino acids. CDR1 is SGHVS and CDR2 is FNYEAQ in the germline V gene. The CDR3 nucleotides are TGTGCCAGCAGCCAAGGACAGGCGCAGTACTTC. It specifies CASSQGQAQYF.

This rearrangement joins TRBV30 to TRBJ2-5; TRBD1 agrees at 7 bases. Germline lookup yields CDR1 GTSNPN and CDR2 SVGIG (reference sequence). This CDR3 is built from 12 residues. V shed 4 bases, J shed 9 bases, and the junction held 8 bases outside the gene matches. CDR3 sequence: CAWTDRPGSQYF. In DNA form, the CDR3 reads TGTGCCTGGACGGACAGGCCAGGGTCCCAGTACTTC.

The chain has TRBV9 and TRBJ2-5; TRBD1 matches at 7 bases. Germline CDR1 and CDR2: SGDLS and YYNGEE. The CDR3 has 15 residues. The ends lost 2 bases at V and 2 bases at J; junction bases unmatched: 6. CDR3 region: CASSVSGTAQETQYF. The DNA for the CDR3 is TGTGCCAGCAGCGTTTCCGGGACAGCGCAAGAGACCCAGTACTTC. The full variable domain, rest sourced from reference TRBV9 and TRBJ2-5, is DSGVTQTPKHLITATGQRVTLRCSPRSGDLSVYWYQQSLDQGLQFLIQYYNGEERAKGNILERFSAQQFPDLHSELNLSSLELGDSALYFCASSVSGTAQETQYFGPGTRLLVL.

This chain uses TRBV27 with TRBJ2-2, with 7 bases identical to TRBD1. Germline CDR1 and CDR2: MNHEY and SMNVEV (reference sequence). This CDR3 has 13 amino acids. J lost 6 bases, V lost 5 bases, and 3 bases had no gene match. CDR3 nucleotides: TGTGCCAGCAGTATCGGGACAGCCGGGGAGCTGTTTTTT. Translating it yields CASSIGTAGELFF.

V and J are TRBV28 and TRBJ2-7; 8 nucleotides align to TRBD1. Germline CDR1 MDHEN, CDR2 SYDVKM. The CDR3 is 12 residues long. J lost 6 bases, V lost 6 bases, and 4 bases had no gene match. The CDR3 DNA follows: TGTGCCAGCAGCTACGGACAGGGCGAGCAGTACTTC. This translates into CASSYGQGEQYF. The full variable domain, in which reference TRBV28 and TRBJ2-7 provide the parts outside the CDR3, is DVKVTQSSRYLVKRTGEKVFLECVQDMDHENMFWYRQDPGLGLRLIYFSYDVKMKEKGDIPEGYSVSREKKERFSLILESASTNQTSMYLCASSYGQGEQYFGPGTRLTVT.

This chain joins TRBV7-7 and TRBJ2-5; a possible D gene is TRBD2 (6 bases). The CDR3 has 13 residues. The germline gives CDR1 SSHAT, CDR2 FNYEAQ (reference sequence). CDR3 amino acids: CASGTWGEETQYF. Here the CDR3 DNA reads TGTGCTAGCGGAACGTGGGGGGAAGAGACCCAGTACTTC.

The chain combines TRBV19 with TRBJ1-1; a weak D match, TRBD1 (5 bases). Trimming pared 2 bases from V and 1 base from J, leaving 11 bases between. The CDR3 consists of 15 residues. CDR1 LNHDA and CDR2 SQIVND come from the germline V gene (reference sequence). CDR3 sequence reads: CASSIRGGTNTEAFF. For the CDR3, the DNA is TGTGCCAGTAGTATAAGGGGCGGAACGAACACTGAAGCTTTCTTT.

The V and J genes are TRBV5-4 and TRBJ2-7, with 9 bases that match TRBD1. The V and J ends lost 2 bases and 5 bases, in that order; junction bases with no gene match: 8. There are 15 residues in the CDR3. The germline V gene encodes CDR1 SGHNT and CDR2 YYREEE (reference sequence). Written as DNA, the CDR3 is TGTGCCAGCAGCTTACCGGGACAGGGTATGAACGAGCAGTACTTC. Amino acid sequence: CASSLPGQGMNEQYF.

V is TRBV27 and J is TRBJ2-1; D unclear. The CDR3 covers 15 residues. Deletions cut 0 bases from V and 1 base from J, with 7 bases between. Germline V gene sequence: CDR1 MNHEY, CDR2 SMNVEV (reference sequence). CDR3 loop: CASSLSTGSYNEQFF. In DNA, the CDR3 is TGTGCCAGCAGTTTATCTACGGGTTCCTACAATGAGCAGTTCTTC.

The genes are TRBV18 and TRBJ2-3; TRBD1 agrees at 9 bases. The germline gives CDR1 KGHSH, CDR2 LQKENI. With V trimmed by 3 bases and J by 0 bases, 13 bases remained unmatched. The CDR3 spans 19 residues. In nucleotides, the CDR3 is TGTGCCAGCTCACCGCCCGAGGGACAGGGAGATTTTAGCACAGATACGCAGTATTTT. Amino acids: CASSPPEGQGDFSTDTQYF. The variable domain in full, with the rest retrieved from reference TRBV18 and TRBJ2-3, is NAGVMQNPRHLVRRRGQEARLRCSPMKGHSHVYWYRQLPEEGLKFMVYLQKENIIDESGMPKERFSAEFPKEGPSILRIQQVVRGDSAAYFCASSPPEGQGDFSTDTQYFGPGTRLTVL.

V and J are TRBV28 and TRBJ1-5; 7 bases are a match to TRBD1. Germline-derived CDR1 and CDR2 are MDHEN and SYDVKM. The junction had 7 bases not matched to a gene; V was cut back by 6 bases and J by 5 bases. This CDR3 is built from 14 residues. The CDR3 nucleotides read TGTGCCAGCAGGGGCGACAGGGACTATCAGCCCCAGCATTTT. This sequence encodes CASRGDRDYQPQHF. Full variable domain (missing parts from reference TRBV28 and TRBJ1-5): DVKVTQSSRYLVKRTGEKVFLECVQDMDHENMFWYRQDPGLGLRLIYFSYDVKMKEKGDIPEGYSVSREKKERFSLILESASTNQTSMYLCASRGDRDYQPQHFGDGTRLSIL.

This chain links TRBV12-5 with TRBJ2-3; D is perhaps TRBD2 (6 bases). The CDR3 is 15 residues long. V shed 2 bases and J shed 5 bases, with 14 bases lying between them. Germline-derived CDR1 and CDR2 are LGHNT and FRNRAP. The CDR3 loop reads CASGLSSSVLDTQYF. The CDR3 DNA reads TGTGCTAGTGGTTTGTCTTCTAGCGTCCTAGATACGCAGTATTTT.

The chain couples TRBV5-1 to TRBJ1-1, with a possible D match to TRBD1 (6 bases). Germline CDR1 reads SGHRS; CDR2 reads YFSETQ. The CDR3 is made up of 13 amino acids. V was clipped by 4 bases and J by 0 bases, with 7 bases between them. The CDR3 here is CASSQGLNTEAFF. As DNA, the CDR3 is TGCGCCAGCAGCCAGGGGTTGAACACTGAAGCTTTCTTT.

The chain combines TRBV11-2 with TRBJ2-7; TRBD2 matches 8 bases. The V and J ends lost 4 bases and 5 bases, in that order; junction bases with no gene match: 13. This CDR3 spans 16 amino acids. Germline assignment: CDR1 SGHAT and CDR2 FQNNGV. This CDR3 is CASSSGTRTGGHEQYF. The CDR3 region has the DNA TGTGCCAGCAGCTCCGGGACTAGGACCGGAGGCCACGAGCAGTACTTC. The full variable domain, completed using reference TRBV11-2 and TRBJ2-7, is EAGVAQSPRYKIIEKRQSVAFWCNPISGHATLYWYQQILGQGPKLLIQFQNNGVVDDSQLPKDRFSAERLKGVDSTLKIQPAKLEDSAVYLCASSSGTRTGGHEQYFGPGTRLTVT.

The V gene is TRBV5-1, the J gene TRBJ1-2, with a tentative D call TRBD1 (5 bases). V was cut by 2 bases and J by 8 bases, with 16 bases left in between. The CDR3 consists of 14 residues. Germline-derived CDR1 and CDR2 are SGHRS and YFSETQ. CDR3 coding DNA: TGCGCCAGCAGCTTAGCGACAGCCATCGAGGGCTACACCTTC. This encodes CASSLATAIEGYTF.

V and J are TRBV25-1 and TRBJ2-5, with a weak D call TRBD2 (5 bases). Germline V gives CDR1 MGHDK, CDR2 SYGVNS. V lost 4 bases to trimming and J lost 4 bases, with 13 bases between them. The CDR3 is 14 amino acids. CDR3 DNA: TGTGCCAGCAGTGTTCGGGGTTTATCAGAGACCCAGTACTTC. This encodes CASSVRGLSETQYF.

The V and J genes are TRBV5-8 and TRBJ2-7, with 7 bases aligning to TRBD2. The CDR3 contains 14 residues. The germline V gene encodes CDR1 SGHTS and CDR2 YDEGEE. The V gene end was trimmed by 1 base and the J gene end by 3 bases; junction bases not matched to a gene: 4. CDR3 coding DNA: TGTGCCAGCAGCTTGTCGACGGGGGGCTACGAGCAGTACTTC. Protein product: CASSLSTGGYEQYF.

The CDR3: CASSRQGPHQPQHF. The CDR3 nucleotides are TGTGCCAGCAGCCGACAGGGCCCCCATCAGCCCCAGCATTTT. The chain couples TRBV6-5 to TRBJ1-5, with 7 bases identical to TRBD1. Germline V CDR1 and CDR2: MNHEY, SVGAGI. With V trimmed by 6 bases and J by 5 bases, 7 bases remained unmatched. The length of the CDR3 is 14 residues.